Listed below are T cell receptor beta chains from one sample, sequenced in a study of regulatory T cells in long-lasting Graves disease. One entry per CDR3 protein, called by TCRdb with MiXCR from the multiplex PCR reads. The sample lists a few hundred thousand distinct CDR3 sequences; 20% to 25% were seen once. The sequencing used peripheral blood mononuclear cells (PBMCs), collected when the disease was refractory, from a patient treated with antithyroid drugs. The source of these receptors is a female donor with Graves disease. CDR3s include the opening cysteine and the closing phenylalanine or tryptophan. The D gene is left open where the match is weak. Some rows have no size entry. The others give once, few or many, or a class for an expanded clone.

TRBV7-2,.,many,TRBJ1-1,TGTGCCAGCAGCTTCCTTACCAGAGGGGGATTTTGGAACACTGAAGCTTTCTTT,CASSFLTRGGFWNTEAFF
TRBV25-1,.,many,TRBJ1-2,TGTGCCAGCAGTGAAAGGCTGGGAGGGGGCTATGGCTACACCTTC,CASSERLGGGYGYTF
TRBV7-9,.,few,TRBJ1-2,TGTGCCAGCAGCTTAGCCGTCGGGCAGGTCTATGGCTACACCTTC,CASSLAVGQVYGYTF
TRBV6-2/TRBV6-3,.,many,TRBJ2-7,TGTGCCAGCAGTTACGTAGGGGACCAGCAGTACTTC,CASSYVGDQQYF
TRBV20-1,TRBD1,many,TRBJ2-5,TGCAGTGCTAGTTGGGACAGGGAAGAGACCCAGTACTTC,CSASWDREETQYF
TRBV29-1,.,.,TRBJ2-5,TGCAGCGTGGATCCGGGACAAAAGTTGGGGGGACAAGAGACCCAGTACTTC,CSVDPGQKLGGQETQYF
TRBV30,.,.,TRBJ1-5,TGTGCCTGGAGTGTAGGCCCTAATCAGCCCCAGCATTTT,CAWSVGPNQPQHF
TRBV5-6,.,.,TRBJ1-1,TGTGCCAGCAGCGCCTGGGGACTACCAAACACTGAAGCTTTCTTT,CASSAWGLPNTEAFF
TRBV5-1,.,.,TRBJ1-3,TGCGCCAGCAGCACCTCCGGAGGTTCTGGAAACACCATATATTTT,CASSTSGGSGNTIYF
TRBV13,TRBD1,.,TRBJ2-7,TGTGCCAGCAGCTTTAAGGGGACAGCCCACGAGCAGTACTTC,CASSFKGTAHEQYF
TRBV7-6,.,few,TRBJ1-1,TGTGCCAGCAGCTTCGAAGGGGAGGCGGTTAACACTGAAGCTTTCTTT,CASSFEGEAVNTEAFF
TRBV24-1,.,many,TRBJ2-5,TGTGCCACCAGTGATGTAACAGGGTTAGAGACCCAGTACTTC,CATSDVTGLETQYF
TRBV6-1,TRBD1,.,TRBJ1-5,TGTGCCAGCAGTGAAATGGGGACAGGGATCCTTGGCAATCAGCCCCAGCATTTT,CASSEMGTGILGNQPQHF